The 17 T cell receptor beta chains below all came from one sample that was sequenced in a study of CD8 T cells in Susac syndrome. The authors reverse transcribed about 0.5 to 1 ug RNA with random hexamers. TCRdb processed the immunoSEQ multiplex PCR reads anew with MiXCR; each CDR3 protein has one entry. The table lists 110,000 or so distinct CDR3 sequences, 93% of them singletons. What was sequenced was CD4+ T cells from PBMCs. The receptors come from a human donor with multiple sclerosis.

CDR3 region: CSIYTQETQYF. CDR3 coding DNA: TGCAGCATTTACACCCAAGAGACCCAGTACTTC. The chain carries TRBV29-1 and TRBJ2-5; D is unresolved. CDR1 is SQVTM and CDR2 is ANQGSEA in the germline V gene. There are 11 residues in the CDR3. Trimming stripped 8 bases from V and 1 base from J, with 8 bases between.

The chain employs TRBV20-1 and TRBJ2-1; possible D gene TRBD2, 6 bases. Trimming pared 3 bases from V and 3 bases from J, leaving 15 bases between. Germline CDR1 DFQATT, CDR2 SNEGSKA (reference sequence). This CDR3 region has 15 residues. CDR3 residues: CSASSSSGYYNEQFF. The CDR3 DNA sequence: TGCAGTGCTAGCTCTTCCAGCGGGTACTACAATGAGCAGTTCTTC.

The J gene is TRBJ1-1, the V gene TRBV6-6; D gene unclear. CDR1 MNHNY and CDR2 SVGAGI come from the germline V gene (reference sequence). V lost 7 bases and J 0 bases, leaving 6 bases between the germline ends. The CDR3 totals 12 residues. The CDR3 DNA sequence: TGTGCCAGCACCCAACTGAACACTGAAGCTTTCTTT. The encoded protein is CASTQLNTEAFF.

The CDR3 protein is CASSLWASSYNEQFF. The CDR3 nucleotides are TGTGCCAGCAGTTTGTGGGCCTCCTCCTACAATGAGCAGTTCTTC. The chain uses TRBV12-3 or TRBV12-4 and TRBJ2-1; D gene uncertain. Between the trimmed V and J ends, which lost 3 bases and 0 bases, there was a span of 9 bases. The CDR3 runs 15 residues.

CDR3: CAWSVLKYEQYF. In DNA, the CDR3 is TGTGCCTGGAGTGTTCTGAAGTACGAGCAGTACTTC. The rearrangement joins TRBV30 to TRBJ2-7; D not resolved. The CDR3 length is 12 residues. V shed 0 bases and J shed 4 bases, with 7 bases lying between them. The germline V gene has CDR1 GTSNPN and CDR2 SVGIG (reference sequence).

The V gene is TRBV25-1, the J gene TRBJ2-7, with 9 bases lining up with TRBD1. The CDR3 is made up of 17 amino acids. Losses at the gene ends were 4 bases for V and 1 base for J; bases not matched to a gene: 11. Germline CDR1 is MGHDK and CDR2 is SYGVNS. CDR3 nucleotides: TGTGCCAGCAGTGTACCTACCCCTGGGACAGGGTCCTACGAGCAGTACTTC. Translated, it gives CASSVPTPGTGSYEQYF.

V gene TRBV30 combines with J gene TRBJ1-2; TRBD1 matches 11 bases. There are 16 residues in the CDR3. Germline V gene lookup returns CDR1 GTSNPN and CDR2 SVGIG (reference sequence). V shed 2 bases, J shed 6 bases, and the junction held 11 bases outside the gene matches. This CDR3 reads CAWSHGDRGMFDGYTF. Here the CDR3 DNA reads TGTGCCTGGAGTCACGGGGACAGGGGGATGTTTGATGGCTACACCTTC.

The chain carries TRBV5-1 and TRBJ1-1; D possibly corresponds to TRBD1 (5 bases). V lost 0 bases and J lost 3, with 9 bases in between. This CDR3 spans 14 amino acids. From germline, CDR1 is SGHRS and CDR2 YFSETQ. For the CDR3, the DNA is TGCGCCAGCAGCTTGGTTCAGGGCGACACTGAAGCTTTCTTT. The encoded protein is CASSLVQGDTEAFF.

V is TRBV20-1 and J is TRBJ1-5; the D gene is possibly TRBD1 (5 bases). Trimming pared 4 bases from V and 7 bases from J, leaving 11 bases between. The CDR3 consists of 12 residues. Germline assignment: CDR1 DFQATT and CDR2 SNEGSKA (reference sequence). This CDR3 is CSANRGEQPQHF. CDR3 nucleotide sequence: TGCAGTGCTAATAGAGGGGAACAGCCCCAGCATTTT.

This sequence joins TRBV20-1 and TRBJ2-1; possibly TRBD1 or TRBD2 for D (7 bases each). Trimming left V 6 bases short and J 7 bases short, with 19 bases between. In germline, CDR1 is DFQATT, CDR2 SNEGSKA (reference sequence). The CDR3 sequence is 14 residues long. The CDR3 here is CSAQKGAGENEQFF. The CDR3 nucleotides read TGCAGTGCCCAAAAGGGGGCGGGGGAGAATGAGCAGTTCTTC.

The rearrangement uses TRBV7-9 and TRBJ2-7; perhaps TRBD1 as D (6 bases). The CDR3 totals 14 residues. V shed 3 bases and J shed 2 bases, with 11 bases lying between them. CDR1 is SEHNR, CDR2 FQNEAQ, per germline (reference sequence). The CDR3 sequence is CASSFDRSPYEQYF. The CDR3 DNA sequence: TGTGCCAGCAGCTTCGACAGGTCCCCCTACGAGCAGTACTTC. Full variable domain (remainder filled in from reference TRBV7-9 and TRBJ2-7): DTGVSQNPRHKITKRGQNVTFRCDPISEHNRLYWYRQTLGQGPEFLTYFQNEAQLEKSRLLSDRFSAERPKGSFSTLEIQRTEQGDSAMYLCASSFDRSPYEQYFGPGTRLTVT.

J is TRBJ1-1 and V is TRBV30; unclear D gene. The V end lost 4 bases, the J end lost 3 bases, and 12 bases lay between the germline ends. Germline CDR1 is GTSNPN and CDR2 is SVGIG (reference sequence). The CDR3 spans 13 residues. CDR3 nucleotides: TGTGCCTGGAACTACCGCCGGGACACTGAAGCTTTCTTT. It yields the protein CAWNYRRDTEAFF.

The rearrangement uses TRBV6-1 and TRBJ1-5; a weak D match, TRBD1 (5 bases). Trimming removed 6 bases at V and 2 bases at J, with 14 bases between. The CDR3 is 15 residues long. Germline CDR1 is MNHNS and CDR2 is SASEGT. For the CDR3, the DNA is TGTGCCAGCAGGGGGACTTTCAGGGGCAATCAGCCCCAGCATTTT. This gives the protein CASRGTFRGNQPQHF.

V and J are TRBV20-1 and TRBJ2-7; 11 positions agree with TRBD2. The CDR3 covers 15 residues. Germline values: CDR1 DFQATT, CDR2 SNEGSKA (reference sequence). Trimming cost V 3 bases and J 2 bases; bases outside gene matches: 6. The CDR3 nucleotides read TGCAGTGCTAGTGACTCGGGACTAGCGGCCTACGAGCAGTACTTC. It codes for CSASDSGLAAYEQYF.

The V and J genes are TRBV14 and TRBJ2-1, with D perhaps assigned TRBD1 or TRBD2 (5 bases each). The CDR3 is 15 amino acids. Trimming stripped 3 bases from V and 8 bases from J, with 17 bases between. Germline assignment: CDR1 SGHDN and CDR2 FVKESK. The CDR3 region is CASSQVGAPWDEQFF. The CDR3 bases are TGTGCCAGCAGCCAGGTCGGGGCTCCCTGGGATGAGCAGTTCTTC.

The CDR3 spells CATSDADIYEQYF. CDR3 sequence (DNA): TGTGCCACCAGTGACGCAGATATTTACGAGCAGTACTTC. The chain uses TRBV24-1 and TRBJ2-7; D gene uncertain. The CDR3 totals 13 residues. Germline V gene data show CDR1 as KGHDR and CDR2 as SFDVKD. V was trimmed by 4 bases and J by 4 bases, leaving 10 bases between them.

The CDR3 coding sequence is TGCGCCAGCAGCTTAGACAGGGTATTCAACGAGCAGTACTTC. Amino acid sequence: CASSLDRVFNEQYF. V usage is TRBV5-1 and J usage is TRBJ2-7, with 7 nucleotides matching TRBD1. Germline CDR1 SGHRS, CDR2 YFSETQ. The CDR3 is made up of 14 amino acids. The J segment lost 5 bases and the V segment lost 2 bases, leaving 7 bases of the junction unmatched.